This TCR beta chain was documented in a study of blood T cell repertoires in COVID-19 (dated by TCRdb to about 2020). For context, the study as a whole: Samples covering the acute and convalescent phases of COVID-19 were provided by collaborators in the United States, Italy and Spain. The prospective study material was composed of cDNA or gDNA derived from T cells, B-cell-depleted T cells, or PBMCs. Subjects who had been exposed to COVID-19, were actively infected with it, or had recovered from it provided the deeply sampled blood TCRbeta repertoires that made up the dataset. The repertoires were made available in a free public database intended to serve as a resource for research on the immune response to SARS-CoV-2. Samples came from the ongoing ImmuneRACE study (first 160 participants) plus 1,254 subjects from 6 global collaborators. The sample metadata nearly always contained a de-identified subject ID, COVID-19 status, age in years and sex. Where HLA class I and class II types were available, the types were taken from metadata supplied by the sample provider, not from assay-based typing.

Results the study describes overall, beyond this receptor: How much clinical and demographic metadata was included differed by source and by participant, and the metadata was provided uncurated.

The CDR3 holds 13 amino acids from the cysteine to the phenylalanine. This entry keeps only the CDR3 DNA: 39 bases, framed from base 1. V and J lose 6 bases and 7 bases, and a span of 15 bases separates them. The germline V gene gives CDR1 as MNHEY and CDR2 as SVGAGI. In Seattle, one collaborating source enrolled patients while the infection was active and tracked those patients longitudinally over the course of disease. Each collaborating institution followed its own protocols to collect whole blood in K2EDTA tubes. For TCRbeta analysis, collaborator samples were shipped as frozen whole blood, as isolated PBMCs, or as DNA extracted from either sample type. This clone was recorded once. There is no known antigen for this receptor. No qualities accompany the bases; no much larger clone lies one base away. TCRbeta CDR3 regions were amplified from genomic DNA using the immunoSEQ Assay, a bias-controlled multiplex PCR. The published analysis was carried out like this. The number of nucleated cells in each sample was estimated from the amplification of reference gene primers within the assay. To quantify the absolute abundance of each unique TCRbeta CDR3 rearrangement, sequence reads were collapsed and filtered. For each sample, productive Simpson clonality was calculated as the square root of Simpson's diversity index across productive rearrangements. In TCRdb, the immuneACCESS table is reduced to in-frame sequences with V and J assigned. These tables do not hold every clone; where another copy was compared, an unresolved V gene accounts for under half, and the others remain unexplained. D and trimming come from the DNA, and the V and J calls and clone size come from that table. Across this sample there are roughly 350,000 clones, with around 87% seen only once. About 10% of the sample lies in the top ten.

This chain joins TRBV6-5 to TRBJ1-2; tentative D gene TRBD1, with 6 bases matching. This sequence was found in a woman in her twenties or thirties with COVID-19, enrolled during active disease. Source material: peripheral blood. The CDR3 region has the sequence CASSRGQLGGYTF. The nucleotide sequence is TGTGCCAGCAGCCGAGGACAGCTGGGTGGCTACACCTTC.